One TCR beta chain is described in this entry. It has no known antigen specificity. One base away there is no much larger clone; base qualities are not given. There are 16 amino acids in the CDR3, from cysteine to phenylalanine inclusive. Here the CDR3 DNA is all that survives: 48 bases in frame from base 1. From a lookup of the germline V gene (reference sequence), CDR1 and CDR2 are GTSNPN and SVGIG. V and J lose 3 bases and 0 bases, and a span of 17 bases separates them. Libraries were made using the immunoSEQ multiplex PCR assay. As stored in TCRdb, this immuneACCESS dataset retains in-frame rearrangements with V and J assigned. A fraction of the clones does not appear; measured against another copy, unresolved V genes explain less than half of the discrepancy, and the remainder lacks a known reason. Within this sample are around 91,000 clones, with about 86% of them counted one time only. Clones ranked in the top ten supply roughly 4.9% of the sample.

The sample originates from a study of radiotherapy plus CTLA-4 blockade in lung cancer (dated by TCRdb to between 2018 and 2020). With respect to the entire study: Objective responses were observed in roughly a sixth of enrolled patients, and disease control was achieved in 31%. Points the paper makes about the study in general: The strongest predictors of response, as reported, were early dynamic changes in blood T cell clones along with a rise in serum interferon-beta after radiation. TCR clones derived from tumors expanded in peripheral blood after treatment with radiotherapy and ipilimumab.

The study evaluated CTLA-4 blockade (ipilimumab) given together with focal radiation therapy in patients who had chemo-refractory metastatic non-small-cell lung cancer. The receptor's source is a human donor with non-small cell lung cancer that progressed on radiotherapy plus ipilimumab. This material consisted of peripheral blood, taken from a patient treated with radiotherapy plus ipilimumab. The chain was built from TRBV30 and TRBJ1-1; perhaps TRBD1 is the D gene, with 5 bases matching. CDR3 sequence: CAWRAGGWYMNTEAFF. In nucleotides, the sequence is TGTGCCTGGAGAGCGGGGGGGTGGTATATGAACACTGAAGCTTTCTTT.